Listed below are T cell receptor beta chains from one sample, sequenced in a study of blood T cells in healthy people across ages. Using its own MiXCR run on the 5' RACE reads, TCRdb lists one record per CDR3 protein. The sample includes roughly 830,000 distinct CDR3 sequences, 62% of them seen just once. Sequenced sample: blood. The receptors were gathered from a man under 40 in good health. CDR3s include the opening cysteine and the closing phenylalanine or tryptophan. D genes are given only for firm matches. Clone size is not always given. Where it is, it says once, few, many or a class for expanded clones.

v_gene: TRBV27
len: 15
j_gene: TRBJ2-1
d_gene: .
abundance: .
CDR3nt: TGTGCCAGCAGTTTCGGCAGGGGCCCCTACAATGAGCAGTTCTTC
CDR3aa: CASSFGRGPYNEQFF

v_gene: TRBV20-1
len: 16
j_gene: TRBJ2-3
d_gene: TRBD2
abundance: few
CDR3nt: TGCAGTGCTAGAGATGTAGCGGGGGCTGAAGCAGATACGCAGTATTTT
CDR3aa: CSARDVAGAEADTQYF

v_gene: TRBV20-1
len: 14
j_gene: TRBJ2-7
d_gene: TRBD1
abundance: .
CDR3nt: TGCAGTTCAGACAGGGCTGTTGAATCCTACGAGCAGTACTTC
CDR3aa: CSSDRAVESYEQYF

v_gene: TRBV20-1
len: 14
j_gene: TRBJ2-2
d_gene: .
abundance: .
CDR3nt: TGCAGTGCTAGTAGGACGGGGATCACCGGGGAGCTGTTTTTT
CDR3aa: CSASRTGITGELFF

v_gene: TRBV6-6
len: 13
j_gene: TRBJ1-2
d_gene: .
abundance: few
CDR3nt: TGTGCCAGCAGTCCCCAGGCTAACTATGGCTACACCTTC
CDR3aa: CASSPQANYGYTF

v_gene: TRBV29-1
len: 16
j_gene: TRBJ2-7
d_gene: TRBD1
abundance: .
CDR3nt: TGCAGCGTAGTAGGGACAGGGTATCGCGGCGCCTACGAGCAGTACTTC
CDR3aa: CSVVGTGYRGAYEQYF

v_gene: TRBV7-2
len: 16
j_gene: TRBJ2-7
d_gene: TRBD1
abundance: .
CDR3nt: TGTGCCAGCAGCTTACTCTGGGGACAGGAGAGCTACGAGCAGTACTTC
CDR3aa: CASSLLWGQESYEQYF

v_gene: TRBV7-2
len: 15
j_gene: TRBJ2-7
d_gene: TRBD2
abundance: .
CDR3nt: TGTGCCAGCAGCTTAGAGCGGGGCCCCCTGGGCGAGCAGTACTTC
CDR3aa: CASSLERGPLGEQYF

v_gene: TRBV6-1
len: 17
j_gene: TRBJ1-5
d_gene: .
abundance: few
CDR3nt: TGTGCCAGCAGCCCCATCTCGGGCCGGACATTCAATCAGCCCCAGCATTTT
CDR3aa: CASSPISGRTFNQPQHF

v_gene: TRBV9
len: 15
j_gene: TRBJ2-7
d_gene: TRBD2
abundance: .
CDR3nt: TGTGCCAGCGGACCCACTAGCGGGGGGGCCCACGAGCAGTACTTC
CDR3aa: CASGPTSGGAHEQYF

v_gene: TRBV20-1
len: 13
j_gene: TRBJ2-3
d_gene: .
abundance: few
CDR3nt: TGCAGTGAAACAGGCCTACTCACAGATACGCAGTATTTT
CDR3aa: CSETGLLTDTQYF

v_gene: TRBV2
len: 13
j_gene: TRBJ2-7
d_gene: TRBD2
abundance: .
CDR3nt: TGTGCCAGCAGACAAGCGGGGGGAAATGAGCAGTACTTC
CDR3aa: CASRQAGGNEQYF

v_gene: TRBV12-3/TRBV12-4
len: 15
j_gene: TRBJ2-5
d_gene: TRBD2
abundance: .
CDR3nt: TGTGCCAGCAGTAGTTATAGCGGGGGGAGAGAGACCCAGTACTTC
CDR3aa: CASSSYSGGRETQYF

v_gene: TRBV5-1
len: 12
j_gene: TRBJ2-3
d_gene: .
abundance: .
CDR3nt: TGCGCCGCTCCCTTGTTGGCCATTACGCAGTATTTT
CDR3aa: CAAPLLAITQYF

v_gene: TRBV7-2
len: 15
j_gene: TRBJ1-6
d_gene: .
abundance: once
CDR3nt: TGTGCCAGCAGCGGCGCTGGACGGTATAATTCACCCCTCCACTTT
CDR3aa: CASSGAGRYNSPLHF

v_gene: TRBV4-3
len: 16
j_gene: TRBJ2-5
d_gene: TRBD1
abundance: few
CDR3nt: TGCGCCAGCAGCCAAGTAACGACAGGGCCAATGGAGACCCAGTACTTC
CDR3aa: CASSQVTTGPMETQYF

v_gene: TRBV2
len: 15
j_gene: TRBJ2-1
d_gene: TRBD2
abundance: .
CDR3nt: TGTGCCAGCAGTTACCTAGCGGGGGGCTACAATGAGCAGTTCTTC
CDR3aa: CASSYLAGGYNEQFF

v_gene: TRBV7-8
len: 15
j_gene: TRBJ2-7
d_gene: TRBD1
abundance: .
CDR3nt: TGTGCCAGCAGTCTAGCAGCAGGGGGCTCCTACGAGCAGTACTTC
CDR3aa: CASSLAAGGSYEQYF

v_gene: TRBV20-1
len: 15
j_gene: TRBJ2-7
d_gene: TRBD1
abundance: many
CDR3nt: TGCAGTGCTAATGCCGGGACAGGGTTTTCCCACGAGCAGTACTTC
CDR3aa: CSANAGTGFSHEQYF

v_gene: TRBV20-1
len: 14
j_gene: TRBJ2-1
d_gene: .
abundance: .
CDR3nt: TGCAGTGCTAGAGTTATAGGGTCTTTCAATGAGCAGTTCTTC
CDR3aa: CSARVIGSFNEQFF

v_gene: TRBV18
len: 13
j_gene: TRBJ2-7
d_gene: .
abundance: .
CDR3nt: TGTGCCAGCTCACCGGACAGCGTAGGCGAGCAGTACTTC
CDR3aa: CASSPDSVGEQYF

v_gene: TRBV20-1
len: 15
j_gene: TRBJ2-3
d_gene: .
abundance: .
CDR3nt: TGCAGTACTCCTGCCGGGGGGCTTTACACAGATACGCAGTATTTT
CDR3aa: CSTPAGGLYTDTQYF

v_gene: TRBV6-5
len: 14
j_gene: TRBJ1-5
d_gene: .
abundance: .
CDR3nt: TGTGCCAGCAGCCCACTGACGAGCAATCAGCCCCAGCATTTT
CDR3aa: CASSPLTSNQPQHF

v_gene: TRBV6-5
len: 13
j_gene: TRBJ2-1
d_gene: .
abundance: .
CDR3nt: TGTGCCAGCCACGGGACCACCACCAATGAGCAGTTCTTC
CDR3aa: CASHGTTTNEQFF

v_gene: TRBV20-1
len: 15
j_gene: TRBJ2-1
d_gene: TRBD1
abundance: few
CDR3nt: TGCAGTGCGCGTAAGACAGGGACCCCCTACAATGAGCAGTTCTTC
CDR3aa: CSARKTGTPYNEQFF

v_gene: TRBV20-1
len: 15
j_gene: TRBJ2-1
d_gene: TRBD2
abundance: .
CDR3nt: TGCAGTGCTAGAGATGAGCGGGGGGTTTACAATGAGCAGTTCTTC
CDR3aa: CSARDERGVYNEQFF

v_gene: TRBV10-3
len: 11
j_gene: TRBJ2-7
d_gene: TRBD2
abundance: .
CDR3nt: TGTGCCATCAGGCGGGGGGACGAGCAGTACTTC
CDR3aa: CAIRRGDEQYF

v_gene: TRBV5-1
len: 14
j_gene: TRBJ2-1
d_gene: .
abundance: .
CDR3nt: TGCGCCGGCAGCTTGGATCGGGGCTACAATGAGCAGTTCTTC
CDR3aa: CAGSLDRGYNEQFF

v_gene: TRBV20-1
len: 14
j_gene: TRBJ2-1
d_gene: .
abundance: .
CDR3nt: TGCAGTGCTAGAGAATACATAGACGGAAAGACCCAGTTCTTC
CDR3aa: CSAREYIDGKTQFF

v_gene: TRBV4-3
len: 15
j_gene: TRBJ2-2
d_gene: .
abundance: .
CDR3nt: TGCGCCAGCAGCCCCCGAGGAGGGGTCACCGGGGAGCTGTTTTTT
CDR3aa: CASSPRGGVTGELFF

v_gene: TRBV29-1
len: 14
j_gene: TRBJ2-5
d_gene: .
abundance: few
CDR3nt: TGCAGCGTTCCCTCCAGGTCCTCATCAGAGACCCAGTACTTC
CDR3aa: CSVPSRSSSETQYF

v_gene: TRBV12-3/TRBV12-4
len: 15
j_gene: TRBJ1-2
d_gene: .
abundance: once
CDR3nt: TGTGCCAGCAGAATGAGTTGGACCACTAACTATGGCTACACCTTC
CDR3aa: CASRMSWTTNYGYTF

v_gene: TRBV7-3
len: 15
j_gene: TRBJ2-1
d_gene: .
abundance: once
CDR3nt: TGTGCCAGCAGCTTATTCGCACAGGTGAACAATGAGCAGTTCTTC
CDR3aa: CASSLFAQVNNEQFF

v_gene: TRBV7-7
len: 17
j_gene: TRBJ2-5
d_gene: TRBD2
abundance: .
CDR3nt: TGTGCCAGCAGCGCAAGCCTAGCGGGGGCAACCCAAGAGACCCAGTACTTC
CDR3aa: CASSASLAGATQETQYF

v_gene: TRBV11-2
len: 16
j_gene: TRBJ2-3
d_gene: .
abundance: .
CDR3nt: TGTGCCAGCAGCTTAGGGCCGGGACGGGTCACAGATACGCAGTATTTT
CDR3aa: CASSLGPGRVTDTQYF

v_gene: TRBV7-8
len: 17
j_gene: TRBJ1-5
d_gene: .
abundance: .
CDR3nt: TGTGCCAGCAGCACACGAAGGACGGGACTTAGCAATCAGCCCCAGCATTTT
CDR3aa: CASSTRRTGLSNQPQHF

v_gene: TRBV7-3
len: 15
j_gene: TRBJ1-2
d_gene: .
abundance: .
CDR3nt: TGTGCCAGCAGCCCTCGAGGGTCGGGGGCGTATGGCTACACCTTC
CDR3aa: CASSPRGSGAYGYTF

v_gene: TRBV12-3/TRBV12-4
len: 11
j_gene: TRBJ2-1
d_gene: .
abundance: few
CDR3nt: TGTGCCAGCAGGTTCCTGGAGGAGCAGTTCTTC
CDR3aa: CASRFLEEQFF

v_gene: TRBV4-2
len: 16
j_gene: TRBJ2-3
d_gene: .
abundance: .
CDR3nt: TGTGCCAGCAGCCAAGGGGACGGTGCCCGCACAGATACGCAGTATTTT
CDR3aa: CASSQGDGARTDTQYF

v_gene: TRBV28
len: 16
j_gene: TRBJ1-4
d_gene: .
abundance: .
CDR3nt: TGTGCCAGCAGTTTAGGGATTGACAGACTTAATGAAAAGCTGTTTTTT
CDR3aa: CASSLGIDRLNEKLFF

v_gene: TRBV29-1
len: 15
j_gene: TRBJ2-1
d_gene: .
abundance: .
CDR3nt: TGCAGCGTTGTTTCCCTCCTGGGGTCCTACAATGAGCAGTTCTTC
CDR3aa: CSVVSLLGSYNEQFF

v_gene: TRBV5-5
len: 15
j_gene: TRBJ2-5
d_gene: .
abundance: .
CDR3nt: TGTGCCAGCACTGAGGTGGGGCAGGGACAAGAGACCCAGTACTTC
CDR3aa: CASTEVGQGQETQYF

v_gene: TRBV6-5
len: 14
j_gene: TRBJ2-3
d_gene: TRBD1
abundance: .
CDR3nt: TGTGCCAGCAGCCGGGACAGCTACACAGATACGCAGTATTTT
CDR3aa: CASSRDSYTDTQYF

v_gene: TRBV9
len: 16
j_gene: TRBJ2-1
d_gene: TRBD2
abundance: .
CDR3nt: TGTGCCAGCACCCATAGCGGGGGGGCCCCTTACAATGAGCAGTTCTTC
CDR3aa: CASTHSGGAPYNEQFF

v_gene: TRBV9
len: 18
j_gene: TRBJ2-1
d_gene: .
abundance: .
CDR3nt: TGTGCCAGCAGCGTAAAGGGTATGGGGGGGCAACCTTACAATGAGCAGTTCTTC
CDR3aa: CASSVKGMGGQPYNEQFF

v_gene: TRBV9
len: 17
j_gene: TRBJ1-6
d_gene: .
abundance: .
CDR3nt: TGTGCCAGCAGCGGGCCGGGTCGAGTTTTCTATAATTCACCCCTCCACTTT
CDR3aa: CASSGPGRVFYNSPLHF

v_gene: TRBV12-3/TRBV12-4
len: 12
j_gene: TRBJ2-3
d_gene: .
abundance: .
CDR3nt: TGTGCCAGCACCTATCGGGCAGATGTGCAGTATTTC
CDR3aa: CASTYRADVQYF

v_gene: TRBV12-3/TRBV12-4
len: 16
j_gene: TRBJ1-1
d_gene: .
abundance: few
CDR3nt: TGTGCCAGCAGTCCTCGTGATGCAGGGAGGACCACTGAAGCTTTCTTT
CDR3aa: CASSPRDAGRTTEAFF

v_gene: TRBV2
len: 13
j_gene: TRBJ1-6
d_gene: .
abundance: .
CDR3nt: TGTGCCAGCATAGGGCTCCCGGATTCACCCCTCCACTTT
CDR3aa: CASIGLPDSPLHF

v_gene: TRBV20-1
len: 15
j_gene: TRBJ2-1
d_gene: .
abundance: once
CDR3nt: TGCAGTGCTAGAGATAGAGACACCTCCTACAATGAGCAGTTCTTC
CDR3aa: CSARDRDTSYNEQFF